One and the same sample provided the 23 T cell receptor beta chains below, sequenced in a study of T cell repertoires in cytomegalovirus infection. Via MiXCR, TCRdb re-called the reads, giving one row per CDR3 protein. This table has a few hundred thousand distinct CDR3 sequences, 15% to 20% appearing once. Sequenced: CD8+ T cells from PBMCs. Receptors were obtained from a human donor in good health (CMV status not recorded). Some clones in this sample may be carry-over from other donors' samples.

This clonotype was observed a handful of times. This rearrangement joins TRBV4-2 to TRBJ2-7; D assignment may be TRBD1 or TRBD2 (5 bases each). V shed 0 bases and J shed 2 bases, with 20 bases lying between them. The germline gives CDR1 LGHNA, CDR2 YNFKEQ. The CDR3 extends over 18 amino acids. CDR3 in DNA: TGTGCCAGCAGCCAAGATCACATCGGGGCAGGAAAAACCTACGAGCAGTACTTC. This gives the protein CASSQDHIGAGKTYEQYF.

This clonotype has just a few counts. V is TRBV2 and J is TRBJ1-6; no clear D. CDR3 size: 15 residues. Trimming stripped 3 bases from V and 4 bases from J, with 10 bases between. Germline V gene data show CDR1 as SNHLY and CDR2 as FYNNEI. This CDR3 is CASSEGLPYNSPLHF. The DNA for the CDR3 is TGTGCCAGCAGTGAGGGCCTGCCTTATAATTCACCCCTCCACTTT.

This clonotype was observed many times. The chain recombines TRBV20-1 with TRBJ2-1, with TRBD1 as a possible D gene (6 bases). The CDR3 is made up of 15 amino acids. CDR1 is DFQATT, CDR2 SNEGSKA, per germline (reference sequence). V lost 3 bases and J lost 6, with 18 bases in between. CDR3 in DNA: TGCAGTGCTAGGTCCCCTCGGACAGCCGCCAATGAGCAGTTCTTC. Translating it yields CSARSPRTAANEQFF.

This clonotype was recorded at least ten times. The chain joins TRBV7-6 to TRBJ1-1; 8 nucleotides agree with TRBD1. The CDR3 is 14 amino acids. The J segment lost 1 base and the V segment lost 5 bases, leaving 3 bases of the junction unmatched. Germline V CDR1 and CDR2: SGHVS, FNYEAQ. The CDR3, as DNA: TGTGCCAGCAGCCTTACAGGGGGGAACACTGAAGCTTTCTTT. Its translation is CASSLTGGNTEAFF.

This clonotype was recorded at least ten times. The gene calls are TRBV11-2 and TRBJ2-5, with D tentatively TRBD1 (6 bases). V was shortened by 1 base and J by 5 bases, with 14 bases between the two germline ends. Germline CDR1 reads SGHAT; CDR2 reads FQNNGV. There are 15 residues in the CDR3. DNA for the CDR3: TGTGCCAGCAGCTTAGTTCCCGGGACAAGCGAGACCCAGTACTTC. This translates into CASSLVPGTSETQYF. Filled out from reference TRBV11-2 and TRBJ2-5, the complete variable domain reads EAGVAQSPRYKIIEKRQSVAFWCNPISGHATLYWYQQILGQGPKLLIQFQNNGVVDDSQLPKDRFSAERLKGVDSTLKIQPAKLEDSAVYLCASSLVPGTSETQYFGPGTRLLVL.

The chain joins TRBV24-1 to TRBJ2-1, with TRBD2 matching 7 bases. The length of the CDR3 is 14 residues. V dropped 7 bases and J dropped 7; count of bases not matched to a gene: 9. CDR1 is KGHDR and CDR2 is SFDVKD in the germline V gene. The CDR3 sequence: CATSGGTEQNEQFF. The DNA for the CDR3 is TGTGCCACCAGCGGGGGGACCGAACAAAATGAGCAGTTCTTC.

The table lists this clonotype with a few counts. The V and J genes are TRBV28 and TRBJ2-7; 7 nucleotides line up with TRBD1. V shed 8 bases and J 5 bases; nucleotides not matched to a gene: 12. CDR1 MDHEN and CDR2 SYDVKM come from the germline V gene. This CDR3 is built from 14 residues. This chain's CDR3 is CASQHRGILNEQYF. The DNA for the CDR3 is TGTGCCAGCCAGCACAGGGGTATTCTCAACGAGCAGTACTTC.

This clonotype was seen a few times. The chain combines TRBV5-6 with TRBJ2-1; TRBD2 matches at 7 bases. V was pared by 4 bases and J by 8 bases, with 18 bases of the junction left unmatched. This CDR3 has 17 amino acids. Germline V lookup: CDR1 SGHDT, CDR2 YYEEEE. The CDR3 reads CASSASGLGRLGDEQFF. CDR3 DNA: TGTGCCAGCAGCGCCTCCGGACTAGGGAGGTTGGGGGATGAGCAGTTCTTC. Full variable domain (outside the CDR3, taken from reference TRBV5-6 and TRBJ2-1): DAGVTQSPTHLIKTRGQQVTLRCSPKSGHDTVSWYQQALGQGPQFIFQYYEEEERQRGNFPDRFSGHQFPNYSSELNVNALLLGDSALYLCASSASGLGRLGDEQFFGPGTRLTVL.

This clonotype came up many times. The rearrangement joins TRBV6-2 or TRBV6-3 to TRBJ1-6, with D perhaps TRBD1 (6 bases). The CDR3 is 15 residues long. Trimming pared 5 bases from V and 6 bases from J, leaving 14 bases between. Germline CDR1 is MNHEY and CDR2 is SVGEGT. CDR3 nucleotides: TGTGCCAGCAGTCCACCTACAGGGACTAATTCACCCCTCCACTTT. Its protein is CASSPPTGTNSPLHF.

The chain couples TRBV29-1 to TRBJ2-1; either TRBD1 or TRBD2 may supply D (5 bases each). Looked up from germline, CDR1 is SQVTM and CDR2 is ANQGSEA. The V end was cut by 7 bases, the J end by 10 bases, with 5 bases between. CDR3 length: 8 amino acids. CDR3 in amino acids: CSGGEQFF. The DNA of the CDR3 is TGCAGCGGGGGGGAGCAGTTCTTC.

This sequence joins TRBV12-5 and TRBJ2-5, with D unresolved. V was cut by 2 bases and J by 5 bases, with 12 bases left in between. The CDR3 consists of 14 residues. Germline assignment: CDR1 LGHNT and CDR2 FRNRAP. For the CDR3, the DNA is TGTGCTAGTGGTTTGCTAGTCAGACCGGAGACCCAGTACTTC. It specifies CASGLLVRPETQYF.

J is TRBJ2-3 and V is TRBV5-1; 12 nucleotides agree with TRBD2. CDR3 length: 20 residues. CDR1 and CDR2 from the germline V gene are SGHRS and YFSETQ. V dropped 1 base and J dropped 1; count of bases not matched to a gene: 13. The DNA for the CDR3 is TGCGCCAGCAGCTTGATGAGGCTAGCGGGGGGGCTCGTGGGCACAGATACGCAGTATTTT. Translation: CASSLMRLAGGLVGTDTQYF.

The rearrangement joins TRBV6-5 to TRBJ1-5; D perhaps matches TRBD1 (6 bases). Germline V lookup: CDR1 MNHEY, CDR2 SVGAGI. Trimming stripped 6 bases from V and 7 bases from J, with 16 bases between. CDR3 length: 14 amino acids. In DNA, the CDR3 is TGTGCCAGCAGCCCACAGGGTCGTGGCCAGCCCCAGCATTTT. Its translation: CASSPQGRGQPQHF.

The chain couples TRBV11-2 to TRBJ2-2; 8 bases are a match to TRBD1. CDR1 SGHAT and CDR2 FQNNGV come from the germline V gene. Losses at the gene ends were 4 bases for V and 4 bases for J; bases not matched to a gene: 5. The CDR3 loop spans 15 amino acids. CDR3 DNA: TGTGCCAGCAGCTGGGGGACAGGCACCACCGGGGAGCTGTTTTTT. Amino acids: CASSWGTGTTGELFF.

This clonotype appeared a few times. J is TRBJ1-1 and V is TRBV28, with 9 positions matching TRBD1. In germline, CDR1 is MDHEN, CDR2 SYDVKM. The V segment lost 8 bases and the J segment 0 bases; nucleotides outside the gene matches: 13. The CDR3 has 17 amino acids. This chain's CDR3 is CASHRGDRVFLNTEAFF. CDR3 coding DNA: TGTGCCAGCCATAGGGGGGACAGGGTTTTTTTGAACACTGAAGCTTTCTTT. Full variable domain (rest looked up from reference TRBV28 and TRBJ1-1): DVKVTQSSRYLVKRTGEKVFLECVQDMDHENMFWYRQDPGLGLRLIYFSYDVKMKEKGDIPEGYSVSREKKERFSLILESASTNQTSMYLCASHRGDRVFLNTEAFFGQGTRLTVV.

J is TRBJ1-1 and V is TRBV28, with 10 bases lining up with TRBD1. This CDR3 spans 16 amino acids. Trimming cost V 2 bases and J 4 bases; bases outside gene matches: 7. Germline V lookup: CDR1 MDHEN, CDR2 SYDVKM. The CDR3 DNA follows: TGTGCCAGCAGTTTAAGGCCGGGACAGGGGAGCACTGAAGCTTTCTTT. Protein sequence: CASSLRPGQGSTEAFF.

A few counts support this clonotype. The rearrangement uses TRBV27 and TRBJ2-1; D may match TRBD1 or TRBD2 (5 bases each). CDR3 length equals 14 residues. Trimming stripped 0 bases from V and 4 bases from J, with 7 bases between. Germline lookup yields CDR1 MNHEY and CDR2 SMNVEV (reference sequence). This CDR3 reads CASSLSGDYNEQFF. In DNA form, the CDR3 reads TGTGCCAGCAGTTTATCGGGGGATTACAATGAGCAGTTCTTC.

On this clonotype itself: This may arise from a read error, as a much more abundant clone is one base away. The rearrangement uses TRBV6-2 or TRBV6-3 and TRBJ1-5; 8 bases line up with TRBD1. The CDR3 has 16 residues. The J segment lost 2 bases and the V segment lost 2 bases, leaving 5 bases of the junction unmatched. From germline, CDR1 is MNHEY and CDR2 SVGEGT. In nucleotides, the CDR3 is TGTGCCAGCAGTTACCTCGGACAGGGAGGCAATCAGCCCCAGCATTTT. Amino acid sequence: CASSYLGQGGNQPQHF.

This rearrangement joins TRBV5-6 to TRBJ2-7, with D hard to call. V lost 2 bases to trimming and J lost 6 bases, with 9 bases between them. The CDR3 consists of 12 residues. Germline V lookup: CDR1 SGHDT, CDR2 YYEEEE. CDR3: CASSFHSTEQYF. The DNA for the CDR3 is TGTGCCAGCAGCTTCCACAGCACCGAGCAGTACTTC.

This clonotype was detected many times. The gene calls are TRBV7-6 and TRBJ2-4; 7 nucleotides agree with TRBD1. Germline CDR1 and CDR2: SGHVS and FNYEAQ. V lost 2 bases and J lost 7; bases outside the gene matches: 14. The length of the CDR3 is 17 residues. CDR3 amino acids: CASSLNHREGGGNIQYF. CDR3 DNA sequence: TGTGCCAGCAGCTTAAACCACCGGGAAGGGGGCGGGAACATTCAGTACTTC.

For this clonotype: Mismatch with germline at one junction end may stem from a read error. The V gene is TRBV6-5, the J gene TRBJ2-1; D remains unclear. This CDR3 has 12 residues. Germline lookup yields CDR1 MNHEY and CDR2 SVGAGI. The DNA of the CDR3 is TGTGCCAGCAGTTACGACGACAATGTGCAGTTCTTC. Its translation: CASSYDDNVQFF.

This clonotype was counted only a few times. The rearrangement links TRBV7-9 to TRBJ2-2; D not certain. The CDR3 extends over 14 amino acids. The germline V gene has CDR1 SEHNR and CDR2 FQNEAQ (reference sequence). The V end lost 3 bases, the J end lost 5 bases, and 10 bases lay between the germline ends. Here the CDR3 DNA reads TGTGCCAGCAGCTTCTTTGGTGAAACCGGGGAGCTGTTTTTT. It specifies CASSFFGETGELFF.

In DNA form, the CDR3 reads TGTGCCACCCAAGACCCAGGAGGAGTCAATGAGCAGTTCTTC. Protein: CATQDPGGVNEQFF. This sequence joins TRBV11-2 and TRBJ2-1; D may be TRBD2 (5 bases). Germline V gene data show CDR1 as SGHAT and CDR2 as FQNNGV. The CDR3 runs 14 residues. Trimming pared 10 bases from V and 6 bases from J, leaving 19 bases between.